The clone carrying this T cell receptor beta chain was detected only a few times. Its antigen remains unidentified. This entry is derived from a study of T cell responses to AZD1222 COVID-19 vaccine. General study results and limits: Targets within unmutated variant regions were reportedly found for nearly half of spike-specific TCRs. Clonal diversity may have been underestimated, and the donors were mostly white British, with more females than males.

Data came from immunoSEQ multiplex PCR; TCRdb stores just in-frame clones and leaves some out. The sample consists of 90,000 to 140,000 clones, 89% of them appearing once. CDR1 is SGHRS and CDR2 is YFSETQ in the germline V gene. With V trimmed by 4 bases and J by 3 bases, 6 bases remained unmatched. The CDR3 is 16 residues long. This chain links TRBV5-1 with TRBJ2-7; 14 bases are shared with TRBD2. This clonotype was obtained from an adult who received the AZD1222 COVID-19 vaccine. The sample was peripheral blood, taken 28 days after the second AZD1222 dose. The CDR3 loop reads CASSRGTSGSGYEQYF. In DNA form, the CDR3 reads TGCGCCAGCAGCCGGGGGACTAGCGGGAGTGGCTACGAGCAGTACTTC.